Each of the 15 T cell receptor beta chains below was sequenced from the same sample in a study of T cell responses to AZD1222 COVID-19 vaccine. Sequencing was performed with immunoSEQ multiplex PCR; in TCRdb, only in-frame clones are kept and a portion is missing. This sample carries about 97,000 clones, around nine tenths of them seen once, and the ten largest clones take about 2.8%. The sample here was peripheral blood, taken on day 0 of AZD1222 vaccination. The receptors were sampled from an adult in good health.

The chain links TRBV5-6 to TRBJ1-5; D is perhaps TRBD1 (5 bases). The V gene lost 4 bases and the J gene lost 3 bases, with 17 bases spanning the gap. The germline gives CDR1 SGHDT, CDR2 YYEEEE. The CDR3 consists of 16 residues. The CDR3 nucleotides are TGTGCCAGCAGCACCCCCAGGCGGGGGTTCAATCAGCCCCAGCATTTT. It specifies CASSTPRRGFNQPQHF.

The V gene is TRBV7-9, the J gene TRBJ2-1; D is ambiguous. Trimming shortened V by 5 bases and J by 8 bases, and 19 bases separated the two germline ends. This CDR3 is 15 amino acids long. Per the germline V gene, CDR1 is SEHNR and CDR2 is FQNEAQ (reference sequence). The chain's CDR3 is CASSHRQTFGDEQFF. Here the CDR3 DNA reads TGTGCCAGCAGCCATAGGCAGACCTTTGGGGATGAGCAGTTCTTC.

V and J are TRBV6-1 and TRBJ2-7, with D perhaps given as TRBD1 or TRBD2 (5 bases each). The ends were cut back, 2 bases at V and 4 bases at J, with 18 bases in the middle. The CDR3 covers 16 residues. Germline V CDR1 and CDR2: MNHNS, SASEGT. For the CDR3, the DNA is TGTGCCAGCAGTGAAACCCCTCAGGGTGGGGGTTACGAGCAGTACTTC. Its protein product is CASSETPQGGGYEQYF.

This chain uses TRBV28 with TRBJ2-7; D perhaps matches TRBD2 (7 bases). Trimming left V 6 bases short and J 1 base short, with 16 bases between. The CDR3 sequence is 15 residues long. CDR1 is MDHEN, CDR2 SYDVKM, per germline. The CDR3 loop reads CASSPSRGQSYEQYF. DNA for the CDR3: TGTGCCAGCAGCCCCTCGCGGGGGCAGTCCTACGAGCAGTACTTC.

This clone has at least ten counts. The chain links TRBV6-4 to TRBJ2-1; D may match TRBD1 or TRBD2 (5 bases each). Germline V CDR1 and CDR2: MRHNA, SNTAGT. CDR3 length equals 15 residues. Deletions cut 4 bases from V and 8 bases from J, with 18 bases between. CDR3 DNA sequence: TGTGCCAGCAGTGCCCTCGGAGAGGGGTACGATGAGCAGTTCTTC. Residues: CASSALGEGYDEQFF.

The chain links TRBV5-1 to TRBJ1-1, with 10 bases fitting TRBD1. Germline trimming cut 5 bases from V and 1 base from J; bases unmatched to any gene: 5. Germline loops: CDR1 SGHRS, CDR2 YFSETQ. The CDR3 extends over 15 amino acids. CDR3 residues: CASSRQGAQNTEAFF. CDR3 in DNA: TGCGCCAGCAGTAGACAGGGGGCGCAGAACACTGAAGCTTTCTTT.

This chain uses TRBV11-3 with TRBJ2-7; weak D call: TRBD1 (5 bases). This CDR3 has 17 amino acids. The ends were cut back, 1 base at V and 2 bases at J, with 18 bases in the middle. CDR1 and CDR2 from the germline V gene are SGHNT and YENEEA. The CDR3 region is CASSLGVGQGRPYEQYF. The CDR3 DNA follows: TGTGCCAGCAGCTTAGGTGTCGGGCAGGGCAGGCCCTACGAGCAGTACTTC.

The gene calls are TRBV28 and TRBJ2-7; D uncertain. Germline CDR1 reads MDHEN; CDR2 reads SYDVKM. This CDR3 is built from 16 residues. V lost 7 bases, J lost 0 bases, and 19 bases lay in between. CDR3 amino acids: CASTLPSASSSYEQYF. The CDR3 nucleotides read TGTGCCAGCACCCTTCCCTCGGCCTCGAGCTCCTACGAGCAGTACTTC. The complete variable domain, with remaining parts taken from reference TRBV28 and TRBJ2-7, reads DVKVTQSSRYLVKRTGEKVFLECVQDMDHENMFWYRQDPGLGLRLIYFSYDVKMKEKGDIPEGYSVSREKKERFSLILESASTNQTSMYLCASTLPSASSSYEQYFGPGTRLTVT.

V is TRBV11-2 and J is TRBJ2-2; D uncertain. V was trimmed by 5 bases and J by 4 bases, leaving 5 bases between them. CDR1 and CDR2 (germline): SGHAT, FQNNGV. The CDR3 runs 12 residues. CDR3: CASSAGTGELFF. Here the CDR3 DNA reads TGTGCCAGCAGCGCCGGCACCGGGGAGCTGTTTTTT.

CDR3 in DNA: TGCGCCAGCAGCTTGGCCGTTAACCCAGATACGCAGTATTTT. Amino acid sequence: CASSLAVNPDTQYF. The chain recombines TRBV5-1 with TRBJ2-3; D is unclear. Trimming stripped 0 bases from V and 4 bases from J, with 9 bases between. The V gene's germline CDR1 is SGHRS and CDR2 YFSETQ. The CDR3 has 14 residues.

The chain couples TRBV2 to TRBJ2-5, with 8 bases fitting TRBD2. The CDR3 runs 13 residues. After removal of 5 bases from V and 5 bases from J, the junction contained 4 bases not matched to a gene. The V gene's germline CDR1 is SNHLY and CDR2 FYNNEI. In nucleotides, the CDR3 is TGTGCCAGCAGTCCCACTAGCGGCGAGACCCAGTACTTC. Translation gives CASSPTSGETQYF.

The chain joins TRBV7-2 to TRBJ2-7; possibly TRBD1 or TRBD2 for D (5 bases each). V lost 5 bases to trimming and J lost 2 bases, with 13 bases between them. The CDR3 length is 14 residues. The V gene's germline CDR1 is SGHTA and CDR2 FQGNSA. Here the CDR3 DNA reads TGTGCCAGCAGCGTCCGGGACCAGGCCTACGAGCAGTACTTC. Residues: CASSVRDQAYEQYF.

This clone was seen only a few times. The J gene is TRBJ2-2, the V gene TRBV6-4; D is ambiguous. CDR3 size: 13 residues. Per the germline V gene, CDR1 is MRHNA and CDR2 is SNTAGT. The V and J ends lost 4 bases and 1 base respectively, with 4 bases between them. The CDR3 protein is CASSGLNTGELFF. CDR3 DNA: TGTGCCAGCAGTGGACTGAACACCGGGGAGCTGTTTTTT.

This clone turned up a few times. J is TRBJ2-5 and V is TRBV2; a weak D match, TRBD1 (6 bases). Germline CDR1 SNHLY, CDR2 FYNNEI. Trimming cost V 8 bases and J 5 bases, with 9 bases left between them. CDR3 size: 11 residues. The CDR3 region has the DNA TGTGCCAGCGCAGGGGTGGAGACCCAGTACTTC. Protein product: CASAGVETQYF.

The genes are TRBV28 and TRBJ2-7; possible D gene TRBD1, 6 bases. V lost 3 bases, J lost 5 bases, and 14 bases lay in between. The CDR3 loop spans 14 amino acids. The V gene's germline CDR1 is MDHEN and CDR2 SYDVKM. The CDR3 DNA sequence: TGTGCCAGCAGTTTCTCTTCCAGGGGCAACGAGCAGTACTTC. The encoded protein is CASSFSSRGNEQYF.